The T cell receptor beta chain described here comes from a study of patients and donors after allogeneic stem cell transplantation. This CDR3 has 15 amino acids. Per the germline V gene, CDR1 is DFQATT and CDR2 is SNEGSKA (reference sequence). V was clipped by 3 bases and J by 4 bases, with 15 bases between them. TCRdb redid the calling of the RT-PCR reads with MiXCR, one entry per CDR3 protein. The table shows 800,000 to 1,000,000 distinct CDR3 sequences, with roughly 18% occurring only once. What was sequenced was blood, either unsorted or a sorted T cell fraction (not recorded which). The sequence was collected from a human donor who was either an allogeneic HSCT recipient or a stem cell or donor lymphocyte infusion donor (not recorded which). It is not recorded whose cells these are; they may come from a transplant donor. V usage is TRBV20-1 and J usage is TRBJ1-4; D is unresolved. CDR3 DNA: TGCAGTGCTAGTTTATGGGGTGAAGGTAATGAAAAACTGTTTTTT. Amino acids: CSASLWGEGNEKLFF.